This T cell receptor beta chain was retrieved from a study of shared clonotypes between healthy human individuals. Repertoires were generated with immunoSEQ multiplex PCR, while TCRdb's copy carries only in-frame clones and drops some. This table has 2 million to 2.5 million clones, almost 96% appearing once. Trimming left V 0 bases short and J 0 bases short, with 11 bases between. The CDR3 loop spans 17 amino acids. CDR1 and CDR2 from the germline V gene are MGHRA and YSYEKL. Donors were Caucasian adults residing in Nashville, Tennessee, USA. A split of CD4+ cells into CD45RA+ naive and CD45RA-negative memory subsets was performed.

The chain is built from TRBV4-1 and TRBJ2-2; D is unclear. The source material was naive CD4+ T cells sorted from blood. This sample's subset: CD45RA+ positively selected. The receptor comes from a man younger than 35 in good health. The chain's CDR3 is CASSQEGPPSNTGELFF. DNA of the CDR3: TGCGCCAGCAGCCAAGAGGGTCCACCTTCGAACACCGGGGAGCTGTTTTTT.